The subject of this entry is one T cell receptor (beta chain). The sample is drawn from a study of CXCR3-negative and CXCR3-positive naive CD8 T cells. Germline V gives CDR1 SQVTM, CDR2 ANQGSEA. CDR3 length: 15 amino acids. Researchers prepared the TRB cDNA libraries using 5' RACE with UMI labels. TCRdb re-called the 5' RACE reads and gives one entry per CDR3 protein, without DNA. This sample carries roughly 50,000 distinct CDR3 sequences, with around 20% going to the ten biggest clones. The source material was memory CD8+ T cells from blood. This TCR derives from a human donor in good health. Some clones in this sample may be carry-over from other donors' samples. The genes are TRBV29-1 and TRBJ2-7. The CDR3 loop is CSVEVNGGRTYEQYF.